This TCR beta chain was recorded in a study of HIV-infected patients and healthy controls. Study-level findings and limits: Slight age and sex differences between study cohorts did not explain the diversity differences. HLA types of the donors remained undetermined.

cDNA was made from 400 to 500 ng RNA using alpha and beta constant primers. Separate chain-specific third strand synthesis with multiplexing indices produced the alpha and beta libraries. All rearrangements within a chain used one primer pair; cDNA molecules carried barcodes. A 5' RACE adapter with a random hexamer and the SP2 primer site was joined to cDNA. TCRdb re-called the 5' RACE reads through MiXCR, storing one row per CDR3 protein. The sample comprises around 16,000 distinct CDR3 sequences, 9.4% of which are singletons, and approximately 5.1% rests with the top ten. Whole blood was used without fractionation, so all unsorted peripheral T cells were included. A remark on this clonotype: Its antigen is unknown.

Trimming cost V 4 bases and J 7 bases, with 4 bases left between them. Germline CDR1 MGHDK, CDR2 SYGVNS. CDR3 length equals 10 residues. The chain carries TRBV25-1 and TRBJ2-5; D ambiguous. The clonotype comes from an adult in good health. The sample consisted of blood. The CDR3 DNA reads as TGTGCCAGCAGTGGTGGGACCCAGTACTTC. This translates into CASSGGTQYF. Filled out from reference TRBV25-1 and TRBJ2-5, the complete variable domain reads EADIYQTPRYLVIGTGKKITLECSQTMGHDKMYWYQQDPGMELHLIHYSYGVNSTEKGDLSSESTVSRIRTEHFPLTLESARPSHTSQYLCASSGGTQYFGPGTRLLVL.